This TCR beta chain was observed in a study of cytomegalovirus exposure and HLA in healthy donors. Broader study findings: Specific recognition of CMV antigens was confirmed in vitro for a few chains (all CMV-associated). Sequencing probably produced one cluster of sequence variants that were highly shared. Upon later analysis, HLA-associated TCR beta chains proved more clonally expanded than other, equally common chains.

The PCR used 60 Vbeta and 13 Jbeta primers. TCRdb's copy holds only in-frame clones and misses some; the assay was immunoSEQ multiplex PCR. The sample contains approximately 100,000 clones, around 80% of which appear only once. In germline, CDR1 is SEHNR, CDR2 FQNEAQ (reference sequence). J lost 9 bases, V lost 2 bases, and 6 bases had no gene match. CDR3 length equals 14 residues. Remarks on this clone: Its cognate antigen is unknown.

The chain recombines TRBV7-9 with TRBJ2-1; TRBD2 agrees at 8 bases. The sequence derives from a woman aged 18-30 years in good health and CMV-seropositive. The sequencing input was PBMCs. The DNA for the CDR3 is TGTGCCAGCAGCTTACGACGGGAGGGCCCTGAGCAGTTCTTC. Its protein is CASSLRREGPEQFF.